Following are 4 T cell receptor beta chains from one sample sequenced in a study of T-cell memory formation after mild COVID-19. MiXCR, applied by TCRdb to the 5' RACE reads, yields one record per CDR3 protein. The sample lists 68,000 or so distinct CDR3 sequences, 16% occurring once. The specimen was PBMCs or a T cell subset sorted from them (not recorded which). Source of these receptors: an adult woman who had mild COVID-19 (a few samples of this study predate the infection). Cell type and time point are not known.

The rearrangement links TRBV7-2 to TRBJ2-5, with TRBD1 matching over 10 bases. The germline V gene has CDR1 SGHTA and CDR2 FQGNSA. V trimming: 5 bases; J trimming: 5 bases; junction bases outside the gene matches: 5. The CDR3 has 14 residues. The CDR3 DNA reads as TGTGCCAGCAGCCTGACAGGGGGCAGTGAGACCCAGTACTTC. Translation gives CASSLTGGSETQYF.

The V and J genes are TRBV10-2 and TRBJ2-7, with D perhaps given as TRBD1 or TRBD2 (5 bases each). This CDR3 has 13 residues. Germline V gene sequence: CDR1 WSHSY, CDR2 SAAADI. V lost 5 bases to trimming and J lost 2 bases, with 10 bases between them. The CDR3 region has the DNA TGCGCCAGCAGTCTTGGGGACGCCTACGAGCAGTACTTC. Amino acid sequence: CASSLGDAYEQYF.

This sequence joins TRBV4-1 and TRBJ2-3, with D possibly matching TRBD1 (5 bases). The germline CDR1 and CDR2 sequences are MGHRA and YSYEKL. The CDR3 runs to 12 residues. V lost 8 bases and J 0 bases, leaving 6 bases between the germline ends. The CDR3 DNA is TGCGCCAGCGCAGGGAGCACAGATACGCAGTATTTT. Its translation is CASAGSTDTQYF.

The rearrangement uses TRBV28 and TRBJ2-2; unclear D gene. Germline loops: CDR1 MDHEN, CDR2 SYDVKM. The CDR3 is 16 residues long. With 5 bases removed from V and 6 bases from J, the gap between germline ends came to 19 bases. The CDR3 bases are TGTGCCAGCAGTCCTGCTAGTACTTCTCCGGCCGGGGAGCTGTTTTTT. Its translation: CASSPASTSPAGELFF.